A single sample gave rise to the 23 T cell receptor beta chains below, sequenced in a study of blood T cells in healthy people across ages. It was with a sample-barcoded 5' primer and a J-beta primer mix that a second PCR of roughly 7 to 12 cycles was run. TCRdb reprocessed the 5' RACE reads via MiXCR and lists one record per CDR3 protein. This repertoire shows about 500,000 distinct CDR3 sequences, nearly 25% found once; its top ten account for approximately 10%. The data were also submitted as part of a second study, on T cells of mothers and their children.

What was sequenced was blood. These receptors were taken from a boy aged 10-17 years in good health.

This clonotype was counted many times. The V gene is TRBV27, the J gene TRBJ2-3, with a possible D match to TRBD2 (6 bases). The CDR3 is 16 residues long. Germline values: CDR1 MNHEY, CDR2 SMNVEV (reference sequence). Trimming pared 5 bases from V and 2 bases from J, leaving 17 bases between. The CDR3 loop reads CASSARLVLNTDTQYF. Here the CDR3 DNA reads TGTGCCAGCAGTGCTCGACTAGTCTTGAACACAGATACGCAGTATTTT.

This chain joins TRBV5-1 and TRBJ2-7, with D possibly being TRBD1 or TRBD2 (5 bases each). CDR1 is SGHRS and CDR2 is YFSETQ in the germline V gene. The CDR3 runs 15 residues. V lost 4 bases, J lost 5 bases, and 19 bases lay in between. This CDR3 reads CASSPSGRSYDEQYF. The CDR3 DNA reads TGCGCCAGCAGCCCGTCGGGACGGAGTTACGACGAGCAGTACTTC.

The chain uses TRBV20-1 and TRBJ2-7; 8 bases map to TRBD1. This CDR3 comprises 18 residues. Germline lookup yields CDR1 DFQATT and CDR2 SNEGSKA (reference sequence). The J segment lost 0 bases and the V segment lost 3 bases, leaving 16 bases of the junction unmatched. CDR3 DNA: TGCAGTGCTAGCCCGGACAGGGTTTCTCATCATAACTCCTACGAGCAGTACTTC. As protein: CSASPDRVSHHNSYEQYF.

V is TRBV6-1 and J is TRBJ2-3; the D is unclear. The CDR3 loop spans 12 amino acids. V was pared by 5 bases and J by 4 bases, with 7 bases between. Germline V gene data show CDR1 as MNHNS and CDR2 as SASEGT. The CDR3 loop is CASSYWADTQYF. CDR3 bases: TGTGCCAGCAGTTATTGGGCAGATACGCAGTATTTT.

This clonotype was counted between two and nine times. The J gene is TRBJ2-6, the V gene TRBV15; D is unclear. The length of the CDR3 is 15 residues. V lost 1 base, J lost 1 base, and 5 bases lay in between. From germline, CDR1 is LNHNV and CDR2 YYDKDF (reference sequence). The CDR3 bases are TGTGCCACCAGCAGAGGTATATCTGGGGCCAACGTCCTGACTTTC. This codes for CATSRGISGANVLTF.

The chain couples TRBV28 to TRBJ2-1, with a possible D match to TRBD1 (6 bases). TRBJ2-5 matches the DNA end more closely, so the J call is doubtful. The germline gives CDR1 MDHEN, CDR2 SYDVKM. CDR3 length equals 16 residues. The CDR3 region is CASSLWGQGSQETQYF. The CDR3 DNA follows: TGTGCCAGCAGCCTATGGGGGCAGGGCTCACAAGAGACCCAGTACTTC.

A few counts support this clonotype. The CDR3, as DNA: TGCGCCAGCAGCCAGGGCCCCATAGGAGCCTACGAGCAGTACTTC. Encoded protein: CASSQGPIGAYEQYF. V usage is TRBV4-3 and J usage is TRBJ2-5; D gene unclear. The DNA end is more similar to TRBJ2-7, so the J call may be wrong. CDR1 is LGHNA and CDR2 is YSLEER in the germline V gene. This CDR3 is 15 amino acids long.

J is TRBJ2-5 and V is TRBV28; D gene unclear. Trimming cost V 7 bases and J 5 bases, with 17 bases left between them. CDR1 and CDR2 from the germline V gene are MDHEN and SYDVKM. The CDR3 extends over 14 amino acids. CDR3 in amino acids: CASTPSPLEETQYF. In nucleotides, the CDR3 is TGTGCCAGCACCCCTTCTCCCCTGGAGGAGACCCAGTACTTC.

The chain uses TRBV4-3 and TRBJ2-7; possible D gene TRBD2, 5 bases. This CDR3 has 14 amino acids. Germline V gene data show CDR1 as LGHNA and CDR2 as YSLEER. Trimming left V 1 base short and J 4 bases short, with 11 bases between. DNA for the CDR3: TGCGCCAGCAGCCAAGCCCGGGGTGGTTACGAGCAGTACTTC. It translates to CASSQARGGYEQYF.

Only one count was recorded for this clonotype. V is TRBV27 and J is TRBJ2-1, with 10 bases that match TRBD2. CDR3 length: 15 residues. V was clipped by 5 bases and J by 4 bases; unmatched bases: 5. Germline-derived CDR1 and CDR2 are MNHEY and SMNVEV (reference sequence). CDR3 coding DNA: TGTGCCAGCAGTGGGGGGACTAGCGTATACAATGAGCAGTTCTTC. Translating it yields CASSGGTSVYNEQFF.

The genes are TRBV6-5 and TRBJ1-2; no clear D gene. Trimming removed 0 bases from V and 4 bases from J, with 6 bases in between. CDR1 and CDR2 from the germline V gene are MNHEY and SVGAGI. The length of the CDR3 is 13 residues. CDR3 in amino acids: CASSYSPSYGYTF. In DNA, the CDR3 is TGTGCCAGCAGTTACTCGCCGAGCTATGGCTACACCTTC.

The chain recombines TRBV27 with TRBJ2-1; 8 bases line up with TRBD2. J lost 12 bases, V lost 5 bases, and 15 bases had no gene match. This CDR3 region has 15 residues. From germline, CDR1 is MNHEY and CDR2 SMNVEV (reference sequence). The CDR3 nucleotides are TGTGCCAGCAGTATCGAGTTCAGGACTAGCATGGCGCAGTTCTTC. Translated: CASSIEFRTSMAQFF.

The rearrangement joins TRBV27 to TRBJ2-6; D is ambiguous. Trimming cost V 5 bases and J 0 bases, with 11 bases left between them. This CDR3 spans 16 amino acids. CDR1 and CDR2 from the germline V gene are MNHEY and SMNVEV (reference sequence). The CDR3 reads CASSTRRNSGANVLTF. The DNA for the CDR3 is TGTGCCAGCAGTACAAGACGGAACTCTGGGGCCAACGTCCTGACTTTC.

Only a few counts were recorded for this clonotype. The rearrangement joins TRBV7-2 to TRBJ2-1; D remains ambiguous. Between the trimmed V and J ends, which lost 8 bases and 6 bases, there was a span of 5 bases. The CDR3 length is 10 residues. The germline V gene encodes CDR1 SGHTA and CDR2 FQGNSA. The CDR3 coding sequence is TGTGCCAGCGTGGGCAATGAGCAGTTCTTC. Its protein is CASVGNEQFF.

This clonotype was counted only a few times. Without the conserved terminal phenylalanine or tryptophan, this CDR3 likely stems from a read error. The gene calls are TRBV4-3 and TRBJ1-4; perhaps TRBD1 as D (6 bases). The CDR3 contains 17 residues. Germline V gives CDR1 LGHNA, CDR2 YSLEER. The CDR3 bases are TGCGCCAGCAGCCCCCGCACCAGGGGAGCAACTAATGGAAAACTGTTTATT. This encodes CASSPRTRGATNGKLFI.

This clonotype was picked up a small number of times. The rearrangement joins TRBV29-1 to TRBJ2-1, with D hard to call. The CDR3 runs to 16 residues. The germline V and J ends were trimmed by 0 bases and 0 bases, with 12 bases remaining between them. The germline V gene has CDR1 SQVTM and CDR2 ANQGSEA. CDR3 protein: CSVEDPLTRSYNEQFF. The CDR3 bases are TGCAGCGTTGAAGATCCACTGACGCGCTCCTACAATGAGCAGTTCTTC.

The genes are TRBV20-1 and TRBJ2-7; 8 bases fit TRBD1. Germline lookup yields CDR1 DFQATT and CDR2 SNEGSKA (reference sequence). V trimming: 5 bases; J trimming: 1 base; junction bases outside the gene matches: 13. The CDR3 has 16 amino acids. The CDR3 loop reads CSAEGLTGEGSYEQYF. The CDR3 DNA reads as TGCAGTGCTGAGGGCTTGACAGGGGAAGGGTCCTACGAGCAGTACTTC.

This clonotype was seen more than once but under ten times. CDR3 in amino acids: CSVIGGQETQYF. CDR3 sequence (DNA): TGCAGTGTGATCGGGGGCCAAGAGACCCAGTACTTC. This chain links TRBV20-1 with TRBJ2-5; weak D call: TRBD2 (6 bases). Germline lookup yields CDR1 DFQATT and CDR2 SNEGSKA (reference sequence). Between the trimmed V and J ends, which lost 7 bases and 1 base, there was a span of 10 bases. CDR3 size: 12 residues.

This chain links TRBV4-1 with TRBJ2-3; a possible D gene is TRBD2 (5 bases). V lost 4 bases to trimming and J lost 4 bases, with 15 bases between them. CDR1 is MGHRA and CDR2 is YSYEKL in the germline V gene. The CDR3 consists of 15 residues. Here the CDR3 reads CASSRSFVGADTQYF. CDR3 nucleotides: TGCGCCAGCAGCCGCTCTTTTGTCGGGGCAGATACGCAGTATTTT.

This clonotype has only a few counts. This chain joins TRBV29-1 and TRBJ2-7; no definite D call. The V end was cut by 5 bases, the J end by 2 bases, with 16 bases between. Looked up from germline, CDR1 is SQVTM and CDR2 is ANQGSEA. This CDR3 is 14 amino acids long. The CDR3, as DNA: TGCAGCGTTCCCTCACCGGGCCCCCCCTACGAGCAGTACTTC. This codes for CSVPSPGPPYEQYF.

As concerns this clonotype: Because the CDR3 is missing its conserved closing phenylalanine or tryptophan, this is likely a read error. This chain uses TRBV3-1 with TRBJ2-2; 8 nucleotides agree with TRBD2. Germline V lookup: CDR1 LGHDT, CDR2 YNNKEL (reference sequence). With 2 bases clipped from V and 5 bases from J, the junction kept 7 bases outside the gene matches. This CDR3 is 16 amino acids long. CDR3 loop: CASSQIRGRRTGELFS. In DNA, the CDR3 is TGTGCCAGCAGCCAAATCCGCGGGAGGCGGACCGGGGAGCTGTTTTCT.

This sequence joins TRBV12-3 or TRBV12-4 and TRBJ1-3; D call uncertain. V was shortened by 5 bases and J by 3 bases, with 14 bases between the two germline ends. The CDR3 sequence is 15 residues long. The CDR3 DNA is TGTGCCAGCAGTCCTGAGCCGGGGTATGGAAACACCATATATTTT. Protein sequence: CASSPEPGYGNTIYF.

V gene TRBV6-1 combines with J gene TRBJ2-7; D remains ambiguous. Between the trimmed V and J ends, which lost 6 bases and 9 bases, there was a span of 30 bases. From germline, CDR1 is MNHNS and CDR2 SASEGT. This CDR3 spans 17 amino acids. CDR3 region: CASSSPDPEGPILGQYF. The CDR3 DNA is TGTGCCAGCAGCTCCCCCGACCCCGAAGGGCCCATTCTCGGGCAGTACTTC.